This TCR beta chain was profiled in a study of blood T cell repertoires in COVID-19. The table lists this clone with a few counts. TCRdb keeps only in-frame clones here, not all; method: immunoSEQ multiplex PCR. This table has 250,000 to 350,000 clones, approximately 89% appearing once. V trimming: 6 bases; J trimming: 1 base; junction bases outside the gene matches: 4. The germline gives CDR1 MNHEY, CDR2 SVGAGI. The length of the CDR3 is 15 residues. Sequencing was performed on peripheral blood. The sequence derives from a woman younger than 45 who had recovered from COVID-19. The V call is TRBV6-5, the J call TRBJ2-3; 10 bases agree with TRBD2. This chain's CDR3 is CASSGLAGGTDTQYF. The CDR3 DNA sequence: TGTGCCAGCAGCGGTCTAGCGGGGGGCACAGATACGCAGTATTTT.